The rows below give T cell receptor beta chains drawn from one sample of a study of blood T cell repertoires in COVID-19. Profiled with immunoSEQ multiplex PCR; TCRdb holds only in-frame clones, not every one. This sample carries about 47,000 clones, 70% to 90% of them seen once, and the ten largest clones take 3% to 3.5%. Sequencing was performed on peripheral blood. Source of these receptors: a man aged 50 to 59 with active COVID-19. Each CDR3 is given with its conserved first and last residue. D genes are given only for firm matches. Size is omitted from some rows. Given values are once, few, many or a class for expanded clones.

-,-,TRBJ2-5,TRBV6-6,CASSYSRTTQAQYF,TGTGCCAGCAGTTACTCTAGGACTACCCAAGCCCAGTACTTC
-,-,TRBJ2-1,TRBV4-3,CASSLRISSYNEQFF,TGCGCCAGCAGCCTTCGTATTAGCTCCTACAATGAGCAGTTCTTC
-,-,TRBJ2-2,TRBV24-1,CATSSGARAGELFF,TGTGCCACCAGCTCAGGGGCCAGGGCCGGGGAGCTGTTTTTT
-,-,TRBJ1-1,TRBV3-1/TRBV3-2,CASRGGTEAFF,TGTGCCAGCAGGGGAGGAACTGAAGCTTTCTTT
few,TRBD1,TRBJ1-5,TRBV27,CASSQTTGVSNQPQHF,TGTGCCAGCAGTCAAACGACAGGGGTTAGCAATCAGCCCCAGCATTTT
-,-,TRBJ2-3,TRBV10-1,CASSEYPTDTQYF,TGCGCCAGCAGTGAGTACCCAACTGATACGCAGTATTTT
-,-,TRBJ1-1,TRBV10-2,CASSDRVVTEAFF,TGCGCCAGCAGTGACAGGGTTGTCACTGAAGCTTTCTTT
-,-,TRBJ2-1,TRBV2,CASSPHKQFF,TGTGCCAGCAGCCCTCACAAGCAGTTCTTC
-,-,TRBJ1-1,TRBV9,CASSVSLRQGTEAFF,TGTGCCAGCAGCGTTTCCCTCCGGCAGGGCACTGAAGCTTTCTTT
-,-,TRBJ1-6,TRBV27,CASSFRQAQSSYNSPLHF,TGTGCCAGCAGTTTTAGACAGGCCCAAAGCTCCTATAATTCACCCCTCCACTTT
-,TRBD1,TRBJ1-1,TRBV6-6,CASNRQGIEAFF,TGTGCCAGCAACCGACAGGGGATTGAAGCTTTCTTT
-,-,TRBJ1-4,TRBV19,CASSINYEERLFF,TGTGCCAGTAGTATAAATTACGAGGAGAGACTGTTTTTT
-,TRBD2,TRBJ2-1,TRBV7-3,CASSLETSGFNEQFF,TGTGCCAGCAGCTTAGAGACTAGCGGGTTCAATGAGCAGTTCTTC
-,-,TRBJ2-1,TRBV10-2,CASSESELNSYNEQFF,TGCGCCAGCAGTGAGTCTGAGCTAAACTCCTACAATGAGCAGTTCTTC
-,TRBD2,TRBJ2-7,TRBV3-1/TRBV3-2,CASSIAGVSYEQYF,TGTGCCAGCAGTATAGCGGGGGTCTCCTACGAGCAGTACTTC
-,TRBD2,TRBJ2-5,TRBV3-1/TRBV3-2,CASSPRGGRGTYQETQYF,TGTGCCAGCAGCCCCCGGGGCGGGAGGGGGACGTACCAAGAGACCCAGTACTTC
-,-,TRBJ1-3,TRBV19,CASTLSQAGNTIYF,TGTGCCAGTACCCTAAGCCAGGCTGGAAACACCATATATTTT
-,TRBD1,TRBJ2-7,TRBV5-1,CASSTYRQGKAYEQYF,TGCGCCAGCAGCACATACCGACAGGGTAAAGCCTACGAGCAGTACTTC
-,-,TRBJ2-3,TRBV11-2,CASSLERGTDTQYF,TGTGCCAGCAGCTTAGAGAGGGGGACAGATACGCAGTATTTT
-,-,TRBJ2-3,TRBV5-1,CASKTGTDTQYF,TGCGCCAGCAAGACTGGCACAGATACGCAGTATTTT
-,TRBD2,TRBJ2-1,TRBV9,CASGLIAGRNNEQFF,TGTGCCAGCGGTCTAATAGCGGGGAGGAACAATGAGCAGTTCTTC
-,TRBD1,TRBJ1-2,TRBV25-1,CATHGTEFYGYTF,TGTGCCACCCACGGGACAGAATTCTATGGCTACACCTTC
-,TRBD1,TRBJ1-2,TRBV6-6,CASSAPTGATGYGYTF,TGTGCCAGCAGTGCACCCACAGGGGCCACAGGGTATGGCTACACCTTC
-,-,TRBJ1-6,TRBV19,CASTGGTLNSPLHF,TGTGCCAGTACCGGCGGGACGCTGAATTCACCCCTCCACTTT
-,TRBD1,TRBJ1-1,TRBV3-1/TRBV3-2,CASSQAGQGNTEAFF,TGTGCCAGCAGCCAAGCGGGACAGGGGAACACTGAAGCTTTCTTT
-,TRBD1,TRBJ2-5,TRBV7-8,CASSAAGTGWTQYF,TGTGCCAGCAGCGCCGCCGGGACAGGGTGGACCCAGTACTTC
-,-,TRBJ2-7,TRBV5-4,CASSLAAGAYEQYF,TGTGCCAGCAGCTTGGCAGCAGGGGCCTACGAGCAGTACTTC
few,TRBD1,TRBJ1-6,TRBV5-1,CASSLIPSGTANSPLHF,TGCGCCAGCAGCCTGATACCCTCCGGGACAGCAAATTCACCCCTCCACTTT
-,-,TRBJ1-6,TRBV27,CASSFRENSPLHF,TGTGCCAGCAGTTTCAGGGAAAATTCACCCCTCCACTTT
-,TRBD2,TRBJ2-5,TRBV6-2/TRBV6-3,CASSLRGGRVETQYF,TGTGCCAGCAGTCTCCGGGGGGGCCGGGTAGAGACCCAGTACTTC
-,-,TRBJ2-2,TRBV5-1,CASSLRTGVGGELFF,TGCGCCAGCAGCTTGAGGACGGGAGTAGGCGGGGAGCTGTTTTTT
medium-sized,-,TRBJ2-1,TRBV6-4,CASSGVADNNEQFF,TGTGCCAGCAGTGGAGTAGCGGACAACAATGAGCAGTTCTTC
-,TRBD2,TRBJ2-1,TRBV7-2,CASSLGFRGGNEQFF,TGTGCCAGCAGCTTAGGATTCCGGGGGGGTAATGAGCAGTTCTTC
-,TRBD1,TRBJ1-2,TRBV29-1,CSVPQGAYGYTF,TGCAGCGTTCCCCAGGGGGCCTACGGCTACACCTTC